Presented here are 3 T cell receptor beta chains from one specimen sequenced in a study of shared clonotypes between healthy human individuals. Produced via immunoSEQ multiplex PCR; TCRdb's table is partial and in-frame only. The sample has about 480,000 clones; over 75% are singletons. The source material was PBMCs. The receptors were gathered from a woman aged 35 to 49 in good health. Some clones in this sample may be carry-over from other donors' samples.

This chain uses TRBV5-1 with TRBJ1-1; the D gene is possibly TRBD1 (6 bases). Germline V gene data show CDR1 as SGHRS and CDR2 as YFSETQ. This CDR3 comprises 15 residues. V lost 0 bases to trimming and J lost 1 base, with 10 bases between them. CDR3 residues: CASSLGLGANTEAFF. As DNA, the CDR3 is TGCGCCAGCAGCTTGGGTTTGGGGGCGAACACTGAAGCTTTCTTT.

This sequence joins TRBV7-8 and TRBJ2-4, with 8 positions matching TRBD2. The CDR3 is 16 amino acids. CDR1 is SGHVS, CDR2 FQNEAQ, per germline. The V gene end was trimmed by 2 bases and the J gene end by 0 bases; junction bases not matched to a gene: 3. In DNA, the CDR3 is TGTGCCAGCAGCTTAACAGCGGGGGTAGCCAAAAACATTCAGTACTTC. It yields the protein CASSLTAGVAKNIQYF.

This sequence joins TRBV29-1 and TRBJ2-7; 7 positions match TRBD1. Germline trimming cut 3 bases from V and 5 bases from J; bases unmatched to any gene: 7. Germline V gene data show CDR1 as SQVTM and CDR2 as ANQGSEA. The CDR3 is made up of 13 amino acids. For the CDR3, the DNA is TGCAGCGTTGAGTTGACAGGGAGACACGAGCAGTACTTC. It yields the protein CSVELTGRHEQYF.